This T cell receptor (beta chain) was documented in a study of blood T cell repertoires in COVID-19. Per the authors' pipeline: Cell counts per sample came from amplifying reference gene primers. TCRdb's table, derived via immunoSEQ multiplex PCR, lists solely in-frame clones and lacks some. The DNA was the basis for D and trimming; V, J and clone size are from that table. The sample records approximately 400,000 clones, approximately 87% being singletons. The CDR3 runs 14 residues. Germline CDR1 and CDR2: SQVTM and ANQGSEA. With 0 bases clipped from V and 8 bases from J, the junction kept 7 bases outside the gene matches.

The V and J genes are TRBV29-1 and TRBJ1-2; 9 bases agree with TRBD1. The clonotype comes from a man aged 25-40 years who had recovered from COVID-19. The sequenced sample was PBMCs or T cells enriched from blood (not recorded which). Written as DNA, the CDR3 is TGCAGCGTTGAAGACCGCGGGACAGGGATCGGCTACACCTTC. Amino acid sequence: CSVEDRGTGIGYTF.